Shown below are 32 T cell receptor beta chains from a single sample sequenced in a study of sequential checkpoint blockade in melanoma. The data were produced by immunoSEQ multiplex PCR, yet TCRdb's version contains in-frame clones alone and is incomplete. The sample includes 9,500 to 15,000 clones, roughly 79% of them seen just once. Treatment described: randomized to nivolumab then ipilimumab (arm A) or the reverse (arm B). The sample was CD8+ T cells sorted from blood (inferred from file names), taken from a patient given nivolumab and ipilimumab in sequence. Receptors were obtained from a human donor with melanoma.

V gene TRBV11-1 combines with J gene TRBJ2-7, with D hard to call. Germline CDR1 SGHAT, CDR2 FQDESV (reference sequence). V lost 3 bases, J lost 5 bases, and 11 bases lay in between. This CDR3 has 13 amino acids. The CDR3 region has the DNA TGTGCCAGCAGCTTCATCCCGGTCGACGAGCAGTACTTC. Protein: CASSFIPVDEQYF.

The chain links TRBV29-1 to TRBJ1-1, with D hard to call. Germline lookup yields CDR1 SQVTM and CDR2 ANQGSEA. The CDR3 runs 12 residues. V shed 3 bases and J shed 8 bases, with 13 bases lying between them. This CDR3 is CSVEESFPEAFF. The CDR3 DNA sequence: TGCAGCGTTGAGGAGAGCTTTCCCGAAGCTTTCTTT.

Here the CDR3 reads CSVEGVRDRVYNEQFF. The CDR3 nucleotides read TGCAGCGTTGAAGGGGTGCGGGACAGGGTGTACAATGAGCAGTTCTTC. The J gene is TRBJ2-1, the V gene TRBV29-1, with 9 bases aligning to TRBD1. J lost 4 bases, V lost 1 base, and 8 bases had no gene match. Germline CDR1 SQVTM, CDR2 ANQGSEA. The CDR3 extends over 16 amino acids.

The gene calls are TRBV7-3 and TRBJ2-1; TRBD2 matches 8 bases. The germline V gene encodes CDR1 SGHTA and CDR2 FQGTGA. V was pared by 5 bases and J by 0 bases, with 15 bases of the junction left unmatched. The CDR3 is made up of 19 amino acids. The CDR3 nucleotides read TGTGCCAGCAGCCGGGAACCCGGACTAGCCCAGAGCTCCTACAATGAGCAGTTCTTC. It is translated as CASSREPGLAQSSYNEQFF.

The V and J genes are TRBV28 and TRBJ2-1, with 7 bases that match TRBD2. In germline, CDR1 is MDHEN, CDR2 SYDVKM. V was clipped by 3 bases and J by 7 bases; unmatched bases: 3. There are 13 residues in the CDR3. The CDR3 reads CASSLGGVNEQFF. The DNA of the CDR3 is TGTGCCAGCAGTTTGGGGGGGGTGAATGAGCAGTTCTTC.

The table lists this clone with a few counts. This CDR3 reads CAIRGDNQETQYF. CDR3 bases: TGTGCCATCAGGGGGGACAACCAAGAGACCCAGTACTTC. The V gene is TRBV10-3, the J gene TRBJ2-5; possible D gene TRBD1, 6 bases. Germline-derived CDR1 and CDR2 are ENHRY and SYGVKD. Trimming shortened V by 6 bases and J by 0 bases, and 8 bases separated the two germline ends. This CDR3 has 13 amino acids.

Regarding this clone: One end of the junction does not line up with germline, which may come from a read error. V gene TRBV6-1 combines with J gene TRBJ1-2; the D gene is possibly TRBD1 (6 bases). CDR3 length: 18 amino acids. From germline, CDR1 is MNHNS and CDR2 SASEGT. CDR3 nucleotides: TGTGCCAGCAGCGAAGGGTCAGGGGCAGGACTCGTCTTGGATGGCTACACCTTC. Amino acid sequence: CASSEGSGAGLVLDGYTF.

This clone has more than one count but fewer than ten. The V and J genes are TRBV19 and TRBJ1-1; D uncertain. CDR1 and CDR2 from the germline V gene are LNHDA and SQIVND (reference sequence). V shed 6 bases and J shed 1 base, with 12 bases lying between them. The CDR3 contains 14 residues. CDR3 in amino acids: CASRPTYGNTEAFF. In DNA, the CDR3 is TGTGCCAGTAGACCTACCTACGGGAACACTGAAGCTTTCTTT.

The CDR3: CASSLAGGPGYTF. The CDR3 bases are TGTGCCAGCAGCTTAGCAGGGGGCCCTGGCTACACCTTC. This sequence joins TRBV7-9 and TRBJ1-2; 7 nucleotides line up with TRBD1. This CDR3 is 13 amino acids long. The germline V gene encodes CDR1 SEHNR and CDR2 FQNEAQ (reference sequence). With 0 bases clipped from V and 7 bases from J, the junction kept 2 bases outside the gene matches. Complete variable domain (other parts from reference TRBV7-9 and TRBJ1-2): DTGVSQNPRHKITKRGQNVTFRCDPISEHNRLYWYRQTLGQGPEFLTYFQNEAQLEKSRLLSDRFSAERPKGSFSTLEIQRTEQGDSAMYLCASSLAGGPGYTFGSGTRLTVV.

CDR3 DNA: TGTGCCGTAGAGCGGGAGGTTTACACCGGGGAGCTGTTTTTT. Its translation is CAVEREVYTGELFF. The chain is built from TRBV19 and TRBJ2-2; 9 nucleotides match TRBD2. The CDR3 runs 14 residues. Per the germline V gene, CDR1 is LNHDA and CDR2 is SQIVND (reference sequence). Unmatched junction bases numbered 7, after V lost 11 bases and J lost 3 bases.

This clone was picked up a small number of times. This chain connects TRBV5-6 to TRBJ1-1, with 7 bases that match TRBD1. Trimming at V came to 5 bases and at J to 3 bases, leaving 1 base not matched to a gene. From germline, CDR1 is SGHDT and CDR2 YYEEEE. There are 12 residues in the CDR3. CDR3 loop: CASSTGDTEAFF. The CDR3 DNA reads as TGTGCCAGCAGTACAGGGGACACTGAAGCTTTCTTT.

There are many counts of this clone. It differs at one base from a far larger clone, so likely a read error. V usage is TRBV4-2 and J usage is TRBJ2-7; TRBD1 matches at 7 bases. CDR1 is LGHNA, CDR2 YNFKEQ, per germline. The CDR3 runs 16 residues. DNA for the CDR3: TGTGTCAGCAGCCAAGATTCGTGGGCAGGGGGCTACGAGCAGTACTTC. Protein sequence: CVSSQDSWAGGYEQYF.

The genes are TRBV14 and TRBJ2-2; D unclear. V lost 3 bases, J lost 6 bases, and 11 bases lay in between. Germline values: CDR1 SGHDN, CDR2 FVKESK. The length of the CDR3 is 14 residues. CDR3: CASSQLLGPGELFF. The CDR3, as DNA: TGTGCCAGCAGCCAGTTGCTAGGCCCCGGGGAGCTGTTTTTT.

The chain couples TRBV9 to TRBJ1-4; D unresolved. Germline values: CDR1 SGDLS, CDR2 YYNGEE. The CDR3 is made up of 15 amino acids. V was trimmed by 4 bases and J by 3 bases, leaving 13 bases between them. The CDR3 nucleotides read TGTGCCAGCAGCCCCGGAAGCGTTTCTAATGAAAAACTGTTTTTT. It specifies CASSPGSVSNEKLFF.

The chain employs TRBV4-2 and TRBJ2-2; perhaps TRBD2 as D (5 bases). The V end lost 0 bases, the J end lost 3 bases, and 11 bases lay between the germline ends. This CDR3 is built from 16 residues. Germline CDR1 and CDR2: LGHNA and YNFKEQ. This CDR3 is CASSQDPGLYTGELFF. CDR3 bases: TGTGCCAGCAGCCAAGACCCCGGACTCTACACCGGGGAGCTGTTTTTT.

The chain carries TRBV7-9 and TRBJ2-1; D uncertain. V lost 4 bases, J lost 7 bases, and 5 bases lay in between. Germline V gives CDR1 SEHNR, CDR2 FQNEAQ (reference sequence). The CDR3 covers 11 residues. The CDR3 protein is CASSYYNEQFF. DNA for the CDR3: TGTGCCAGCAGCTACTATAATGAGCAGTTCTTC.

A word on this clone: The sample contains more than one DNA sequence encoding this CDR3. This chain links TRBV7-2 with TRBJ1-1; unclear D gene. The CDR3 totals 12 residues. Germline V gene lookup returns CDR1 SGHTA and CDR2 FQGNSA. Trimming took off 3 bases at V and 5 bases at J, with 7 bases between the two ends. The CDR3 loop is CASSFGVTEAFF. The CDR3 nucleotides are TGTGCCAGCAGCTTTGGAGTAACTGAAGCTTTCTTT.

This sequence joins TRBV27 and TRBJ2-7, with TRBD2 identical over 7 bases. The germline V gene has CDR1 MNHEY and CDR2 SMNVEV (reference sequence). The CDR3 is 14 residues long. Losses at the gene ends were 6 bases for V and 0 bases for J; bases not matched to a gene: 5. The CDR3 protein is CASSPKRGSYEQYF. CDR3 DNA: TGTGCCAGCAGCCCGAAGCGGGGCTCCTACGAGCAGTACTTC.

This sequence joins TRBV14 and TRBJ2-2; 12 bases are shared with TRBD2. The CDR3 length is 15 residues. The germline CDR1 and CDR2 sequences are SGHDN and FVKESK. V shed 1 base and J 6 bases; nucleotides not matched to a gene: 0. CDR3 sequence: CASSQGLAGAGELFF. In DNA, the CDR3 is TGTGCCAGCAGCCAAGGACTAGCGGGAGCCGGGGAGCTGTTTTTT.

This clone has a single count. This chain joins TRBV7-8 and TRBJ1-6; D possibly corresponds to TRBD1 (6 bases). CDR3 length: 13 amino acids. Germline-derived CDR1 and CDR2 are SGHVS and FQNEAQ. V was shortened by 3 bases and J by 9 bases, with 9 bases between the two germline ends. CDR3 protein: CASSLGGGSPLHF. In nucleotides, the CDR3 is TGTGCCAGCAGCTTGGGAGGGGGTTCACCCCTCCACTTT.

This rearrangement joins TRBV5-1 to TRBJ1-5; TRBD1 aligns across 7 bases. CDR3 size: 17 residues. V was pared by 0 bases and J by 5 bases, with 11 bases of the junction left unmatched. Germline V gene data show CDR1 as SGHRS and CDR2 as YFSETQ. The CDR3: CASSLGVIQGPHQPQHF. CDR3 bases: TGCGCCAGCAGCTTGGGGGTAATACAGGGGCCCCATCAGCCCCAGCATTTT.

The chain couples TRBV19 to TRBJ1-4; 8 bases are shared with TRBD1. The V gene end was trimmed by 5 bases and the J gene end by 13 bases; junction bases not matched to a gene: 12. CDR1 and CDR2 from the germline V gene are LNHDA and SQIVND (reference sequence). CDR3 length: 14 amino acids. CDR3 sequence reads: CASSPWTGMERLFF. CDR3 DNA sequence: TGTGCCAGTAGTCCGTGGACAGGGATGGAGCGACTGTTTTTT. The full variable domain, with the rest looked up from reference TRBV19 and TRBJ1-4, is DGGITQSPKYLFRKEGQNVTLSCEQNLNHDAMYWYRQDPGQGLRLIYYSQIVNDFQKGDIAEGYSVSREKKESFPLTVTSAQKNPTAFYLCASSPWTGMERLFFGSGTQLSVL.

V is TRBV6-5 and J is TRBJ1-1; D gene uncertain. V lost 4 bases, J lost 0 bases, and 15 bases lay in between. Looked up from germline, CDR1 is MNHEY and CDR2 is SVGAGI. The length of the CDR3 is 16 residues. DNA of the CDR3: TGTGCCAGCAGTTCGTACTACACCAATATGAACACTGAAGCTTTCTTT. Its protein product is CASSSYYTNMNTEAFF.

This clone is medium-sized. V gene TRBV7-9 combines with J gene TRBJ1-2; D unresolved. Trimming pared 1 base from V and 6 bases from J, leaving 6 bases between. Germline CDR1 SEHNR, CDR2 FQNEAQ (reference sequence). This CDR3 has 12 amino acids. The CDR3 sequence is CASSLGTDGYTF. CDR3 in DNA: TGTGCCAGCAGCTTAGGAACTGATGGCTACACCTTC.

The gene calls are TRBV23-1 and TRBJ2-7, with D perhaps TRBD1 (5 bases). TRBV23-1 is reported as an ORF; its role is uncertain. This CDR3 spans 19 amino acids. The V gene lost 6 bases and the J gene lost 3 bases, with 30 bases spanning the gap. The CDR3 nucleotides are TGCGCCAGCAGCCGTCGGCCTCCCAGGGCCCCGGTCTTAGACTACGAGCAGTACTTC. Translated, it gives CASSRRPPRAPVLDYEQYF.

A few counts support this clone. The chain is built from TRBV6-4 and TRBJ2-1; the D gene is possibly TRBD2 (8 bases). This CDR3 comprises 15 residues. V lost 0 bases and J 8 bases, leaving 14 bases between the germline ends. Germline values: CDR1 MRHNA, CDR2 SNTAGT. The CDR3 protein is CASSDSQRGTDEQFF. The CDR3 nucleotides are TGTGCCAGCAGTGACTCCCAGCGGGGGACAGATGAGCAGTTCTTC.

J is TRBJ2-1 and V is TRBV10-3; D unresolved. V was cut by 8 bases and J by 6 bases, with 11 bases left in between. CDR1 ENHRY and CDR2 SYGVKD come from the germline V gene. This CDR3 comprises 12 residues. CDR3 DNA: TGTGCCATCCGTCTACCGGGCAATGAGCAGTTCTTC. This encodes CAIRLPGNEQFF.

The V and J genes are TRBV11-2 and TRBJ2-5, with 7 positions matching TRBD1. CDR1 is SGHAT, CDR2 FQNNGV, per germline. Unmatched junction bases numbered 17, after V lost 5 bases and J lost 5 bases. There are 17 residues in the CDR3. In DNA form, the CDR3 reads TGTGCCAGCAGCCAGGGCTGGCACAGGGGAGAGGATGAGACCCAGTACTTC. It codes for CASSQGWHRGEDETQYF.

This clone was detected only once. The chain is built from TRBV4-2 and TRBJ2-3; D is unclear. Germline lookup yields CDR1 LGHNA and CDR2 YNFKEQ. V lost 0 bases, J lost 0 bases, and 4 bases lay in between. The CDR3 spans 14 residues. Here the CDR3 reads CASSQDRSTDTQYF. CDR3 DNA sequence: TGTGCCAGCAGCCAAGATCGTAGCACAGATACGCAGTATTTT.

This chain links TRBV28 with TRBJ2-7; the D gene is possibly TRBD1 (7 bases). Between the trimmed V and J ends, which lost 7 bases and 4 bases, there was a span of 11 bases. Per germline, CDR1 MDHEN and CDR2 SYDVKM. The length of the CDR3 is 12 residues. CDR3 protein: CASTGGKYEQYF. CDR3 sequence (DNA): TGTGCCAGCACAGGGGGGAAGTACGAGCAGTACTTC.

The chain carries TRBV30 and TRBJ2-5; D ambiguous. The assigned J gene may be wrong: the sequence end matches TRBJ2-7 better. Germline V gene data show CDR1 as GTSNPN and CDR2 as SVGIG (reference sequence). The CDR3 sequence is 12 residues long. CDR3 nucleotides: TGTGCCTGGAGCTCTTTGTCCTACGAGCAGTACTTC. Translation gives CAWSSLSYEQYF.

The rearrangement uses TRBV11-2 and TRBJ2-1, with D possibly TRBD2 on 6 matching bases. Germline-derived CDR1 and CDR2 are SGHAT and FQNNGV. This CDR3 has 16 residues. Trimming left V 4 bases short and J 12 bases short, with 25 bases between. CDR3 in DNA: TGTGCCAGCAGCTCCGAGACACTCTCCGGGAGTATTGGGCAGTTCTTC. Encoded protein: CASSSETLSGSIGQFF.